This T cell receptor beta chain was captured in a study of blood T cell repertoires in COVID-19 (TCRdb year 2020). In terms of the full investigation: Samples covering the acute and convalescent phases of COVID-19 were provided by collaborators in the United States, Italy and Spain. Samples came from the ongoing ImmuneRACE study (first 160 participants) plus 1,254 subjects from 6 global collaborators. A freely available public database, intended as a resource for researchers studying the immune response to SARS-CoV-2, is where the repertoires were released. The sample metadata nearly always contained a de-identified subject ID, COVID-19 status, age in years and sex. Where HLA class I and class II types were available, the types were taken from metadata supplied by the sample provider, not from assay-based typing. Deeply sampled blood TCRbeta repertoires from subjects exposed to, actively infected with, or recovered from COVID-19 were included in the dataset. The prospective study material was composed of cDNA or gDNA derived from T cells, B-cell-depleted T cells, or PBMCs. On the study overall, not on this receptor specifically: How much clinical and demographic metadata was included differed by source and by participant, and the metadata was provided uncurated.

The immunoSEQ Assay, a bias-controlled multiplex PCR, was used to amplify TCRbeta CDR3 regions from genomic DNA. The source study handled its data this way. The number of nucleated cells in each sample was estimated from the amplification of reference gene primers within the assay. Sequence reads were collapsed and filtered to measure the absolute abundance of every unique TCRbeta CDR3 rearrangement. For each sample, productive Simpson clonality was calculated by taking the square root of Simpson's diversity index across productive rearrangements. TCRdb limited this immuneACCESS table to in-frame rearrangements with V and J called. A share of clones is missing; checked studies link under half to unresolved V genes, and the rest is unexplained. The V and J calls and the clone size are those of that table, but D and trimming were determined from the DNA. This sample has about 260,000 clones in its table, and 80% to 90% of those were observed once. Approximately 1.4% of the sample belongs to the ten largest clones.

CDR1 and CDR2 are drawn from the germline V gene (reference sequence): LNHNV, YYDKDF. Trimming at the junction amounts to 5 bases on V and 7 bases on J, and the germline ends lie 9 bases apart. The CDR3 contains 11 residues, cysteine and phenylalanine counted. The DNA shown is the 33-base CDR3, in frame from base 1. This clone was seen only a few times. No antigen is known for it. Base-call qualities are not available, and no considerably larger clone is one nucleotide away. Samples from volunteer blood donors who had recovered from COVID-19 were contributed by a second Seattle source. Whole blood was collected in K2EDTA tubes by collaborating institutions according to the institutions' own protocols. Collaborator samples were shipped for TCRbeta analysis as frozen whole blood, isolated PBMCs, or DNA extracted from either sample type.

Here the chain combines TRBV15 and TRBJ2-7, with a tentative D gene TRBD1 over 5 matching bases. The sequenced material came from peripheral blood. The receptor's source is a woman aged 40 to 50 who had recovered from COVID-19. The CDR3 protein is CATSGQGEQYF. At the DNA level, the sequence is TGTGCCACCAGCGGCCAGGGTGAGCAGTACTTC.